Below, 29 T cell receptor beta chains from the same sample are listed, as sequenced in a study of regulatory T cells in long-lasting Graves disease. Time point meaning: newly diagnosed GD, antithyroid drugs for less than 3 months. PBMC-derived RNA was used for the TCR library. CDR3-region Arm-PCR and iRepertoire HTBI primers produced the TCR beta libraries. MiXCR, run by TCRdb on the multiplex PCR reads, gives a single entry per CDR3 protein. The sample has hundreds of thousands of distinct CDR3 sequences, roughly 15% seen once. These data were likewise used in another study, on T cells in Graves' hyperthyroidism and ophthalmopathy.

Sequences were derived from peripheral blood mononuclear cells (PBMCs), sampled at new diagnosis, from a patient treated with antithyroid drugs. Receptors were obtained from a woman in her twenties or thirties with Graves disease.

The chain carries TRBV28 and TRBJ2-7; D may be TRBD1 or TRBD2 (5 bases each). The CDR3 is 15 amino acids. Germline V lookup: CDR1 MDHEN, CDR2 SYDVKM. V was shortened by 4 bases and J by 0 bases, with 13 bases between the two germline ends. The CDR3 region has the DNA TGTGCCAGCAGTTCCGGGACGGCCATCTCCTACGAGCAGTACTTC. Translated: CASSSGTAISYEQYF.

Regarding this clonotype: This is likely a read error, given that the CDR3 carries no conserved phenylalanine or tryptophan at its end. Because the CDR3's place on the DNA is in doubt, the DNA is left out and the CDR3 is given as listed by TCRdb. V is TRBV2 and J is TRBJ1-1; TRBD1 was called by the table and not checked on the DNA. From its first to its last residue, the CDR3 has 11 amino acids. Per the germline V gene, CDR1 is SNHLY and CDR2 is FYNNEI. The CDR3 loop is CASRGDRGGVL.

The chain employs TRBV2 and TRBJ1-5; 8 bases align to TRBD1. This CDR3 is built from 14 residues. Germline values: CDR1 SNHLY, CDR2 FYNNEI. V dropped 10 bases and J dropped 9; count of bases not matched to a gene: 14. The CDR3, as DNA: TGTGCCATTTCAACAGGGGGTGGGGATAGGCCCCAGCATTTT. Its translation: CAISTGGGDRPQHF.

This clonotype turned up a few times. The V and J genes are TRBV5-1 and TRBJ2-1, with D hard to call. Germline lookup yields CDR1 SGHRS and CDR2 YFSETQ. Trimming took 1 base from V and 9 from J, leaving 8 bases between them. The CDR3 length is 12 residues. This chain's CDR3 is CASSLFQIEQFF. The CDR3 DNA is TGCGCCAGCAGCTTGTTCCAGATTGAGCAGTTCTTC.

This clonotype has ten or more counts. The chain has TRBV27 and TRBJ2-7, with D possibly TRBD2 on 6 matching bases. CDR1 and CDR2 (germline): MNHEY, SMNVEV (reference sequence). V lost 6 bases and J 5 bases, leaving 14 bases between the germline ends. CDR3 size: 13 residues. This CDR3 is CASREGLLDEQYF. The CDR3 DNA follows: TGTGCCAGCAGGGAGGGGTTATTAGACGAGCAGTACTTC.

This clonotype was observed many times. The rearrangement uses TRBV7-2 and TRBJ1-2; 7 nucleotides agree with TRBD1. J lost 7 bases, V lost 6 bases, and 8 bases had no gene match. This CDR3 contains 13 residues. Germline values: CDR1 SGHTA, CDR2 FQGNSA. Here the CDR3 DNA reads TGTGCCAGCAGTTTGAAGGGGGCGGGTGGCTACACCTTC. Encoded protein: CASSLKGAGGYTF.

V is TRBV5-1 and J is TRBJ1-2, with D uncertain. Germline loops: CDR1 SGHRS, CDR2 YFSETQ. This CDR3 has 16 amino acids. V was shortened by 2 bases and J by 2 bases, with 16 bases between the two germline ends. The CDR3 DNA reads TGCGCCAGCAGCTTCACCCCAAAGGGAGGCAACTATGGCTACACCTTC. Translation gives CASSFTPKGGNYGYTF.

This sequence joins TRBV28 and TRBJ1-6; 7 positions match TRBD1. In germline, CDR1 is MDHEN, CDR2 SYDVKM. The CDR3 extends over 16 amino acids. V gave up 5 bases and J gave up 7 bases; unmatched junction bases: 11. The CDR3, as DNA: TGTGCCAGCAGTCCTGGAGGGACAGTTAGAAATTCACCCCTCCACTTT. Translated: CASSPGGTVRNSPLHF.

The rearrangement joins TRBV15 to TRBJ1-5; D unclear. Germline assignment: CDR1 LNHNV and CDR2 YYDKDF (reference sequence). This CDR3 is 13 amino acids long. V was clipped by 5 bases and J by 4 bases, with 9 bases between them. The CDR3 region is CATSRFENQPQHF. Written as DNA, the CDR3 is TGTGCCACCAGCCGGTTCGAGAATCAGCCCCAGCATTTT.

There are a few counts of this clonotype. This chain links TRBV24-1 with TRBJ2-2; TRBD2 might be the D (5 bases). The CDR3 length is 14 residues. Germline V gene sequence: CDR1 KGHDR, CDR2 SFDVKD. V lost 5 bases to trimming and J lost 5 bases, with 11 bases between them. In nucleotides, the CDR3 is TGTGCCACCAGTGGAGGGTGGAGGACCGGGGAGCTGTTTTTT. Its translation: CATSGGWRTGELFF.

This clonotype has just a few counts. This sequence joins TRBV11-2 and TRBJ1-4; maybe TRBD1 (5 bases). This CDR3 is built from 16 residues. V was shortened by 1 base and J by 1 base, with 10 bases between the two germline ends. CDR1 and CDR2 from the germline V gene are SGHAT and FQNNGV. In nucleotides, the CDR3 is TGTGCCAGCAGCTTAGCCGGCGGGGGAACTAATGAAAAACTGTTTTTT. It yields the protein CASSLAGGGTNEKLFF. Supplemented by reference TRBV11-2 and TRBJ1-4, the full variable domain reads EAGVAQSPRYKIIEKRQSVAFWCNPISGHATLYWYQQILGQGPKLLIQFQNNGVVDDSQLPKDRFSAERLKGVDSTLKIQPAKLEDSAVYLCASSLAGGGTNEKLFFGSGTQLSVL.

V and J are TRBV18 and TRBJ2-5; 10 bases line up with TRBD2. CDR1 is KGHSH, CDR2 LQKENI, per germline. This CDR3 is built from 15 residues. The ends lost 4 bases at V and 1 base at J; junction bases unmatched: 3. CDR3 nucleotides: TGTGCCAGCTCACGAGCGGGGGGGGCCCAAGAGACCCAGTACTTC. Its translation is CASSRAGGAQETQYF.

This clonotype was seen at least ten times. The chain combines TRBV5-1 with TRBJ2-1; TRBD2 matches 8 bases. CDR1 and CDR2 from the germline V gene are SGHRS and YFSETQ. V lost 0 bases to trimming and J lost 8 bases; unmatched junction nucleotides: 7. There are 15 residues in the CDR3. In DNA, the CDR3 is TGCGCCAGCAGCTTGGGTGCGGGAGGAGGCGATGAGCAGTTCTTC. Protein product: CASSLGAGGGDEQFF.

This clonotype was observed once. A single base separates this from a much larger clone, so it may be a read error. The chain has TRBV20-1 and TRBJ2-3, with D maybe TRBD2 (5 bases). The closer fit of TRBJ2-5 to the DNA end suggests the J call may be wrong. This CDR3 comprises 13 residues. The germline V gene has CDR1 DFQATT and CDR2 SNEGSKA (reference sequence). CDR3 sequence reads: CSTRDPLMETQYF. The CDR3 region has the DNA TGCAGTACTAGAGATCCGTTGATGGAGACCCAGTACTTC.

The sample holds many counts of this clonotype. The rearrangement links TRBV28 to TRBJ2-1; D is ambiguous. The germline CDR1 and CDR2 sequences are MDHEN and SYDVKM. The CDR3 runs to 17 residues. The V and J ends lost 5 bases and 0 bases respectively, with 17 bases between them. CDR3 residues: CASSEPLGRSSYNEQFF. CDR3 nucleotides: TGTGCCAGCAGTGAACCTCTTGGGCGCAGCTCCTACAATGAGCAGTTCTTC.

The J gene is TRBJ2-5, the V gene TRBV30, with TRBD1 matching 7 bases. Germline CDR1 GTSNPN, CDR2 SVGIG (reference sequence). V was clipped by 3 bases and J by 1 base; unmatched bases: 8. The length of the CDR3 is 15 residues. The CDR3 protein is CAWRHRDSFQETQYF. In DNA, the CDR3 is TGTGCCTGGAGGCACCGGGACAGTTTCCAAGAGACCCAGTACTTC.

The genes are TRBV3-1 and TRBJ2-5; 15 bases are shared with TRBD2. Germline CDR1 reads LGHDT; CDR2 reads YNNKEL (reference sequence). V was clipped by 8 bases and J by 5 bases; unmatched bases: 9. CDR3 length equals 16 residues. CDR3 sequence reads: CASRTSGRAGGETQYF. The CDR3 DNA follows: TGTGCCAGCCGGACTAGCGGGAGGGCGGGTGGTGAGACCCAGTACTTC.

This CDR3 is CATSVRTSGSFNEQFF. DNA of the CDR3: TGTGCCACCAGTGTCCGGACTAGCGGGAGCTTCAATGAGCAGTTCTTC. The chain joins TRBV24-1 to TRBJ2-1, with 13 bases lining up with TRBD2. This CDR3 spans 16 amino acids. Germline trimming cut 5 bases from V and 6 bases from J; bases unmatched to any gene: 6. Germline V gene lookup returns CDR1 KGHDR and CDR2 SFDVKD.

The table lists this clonotype with many counts. The chain joins TRBV28 to TRBJ2-1, with D perhaps TRBD2 (6 bases). The CDR3 is 17 residues long. Germline values: CDR1 MDHEN, CDR2 SYDVKM. The germline V and J ends were trimmed by 8 bases and 3 bases, with 23 bases remaining between them. In DNA form, the CDR3 reads TGTGCCAGCGGAGAGACAAAATCGGGAGCCAACTACAATGAGCAGTTCTTC. This codes for CASGETKSGANYNEQFF.

The table lists this clonotype with many counts. One end of the junction varies from germline; a read error may be responsible. The chain employs TRBV29-1 and TRBJ2-7; 8 nucleotides align to TRBD2. This CDR3 is 15 amino acids long. Germline CDR1 is SQVTM and CDR2 is ANQGSEA. This CDR3 reads CSVEGSGSRPYEQYF. Here the CDR3 DNA reads TGCAGCGTGGAAGGCAGCGGGAGCCGTCCCTACGAGCAGTACTTC.

This clonotype was counted ten times or more. J is TRBJ1-5 and V is TRBV28; D possibly corresponds to TRBD1 (5 bases). This CDR3 has 15 amino acids. Germline assignment: CDR1 MDHEN and CDR2 SYDVKM. The V gene lost 6 bases and the J gene lost 6 bases, with 18 bases spanning the gap. The CDR3, as DNA: TGTGCCAGCAGACCCCCAGGGAAAACGGGTCAGCCCCAGCATTTT. Translated: CASRPPGKTGQPQHF.

This clonotype occurred many times. The CDR3 sequence: CASSESLGYEQFF. Here the CDR3 DNA reads TGTGCCAGCAGTGAATCCCTTGGTTACGAGCAGTTCTTC. The chain employs TRBV2 and TRBJ2-1; unclear D gene. The V end lost 2 bases, the J end lost 10 bases, and 12 bases lay between the germline ends. CDR3 length: 13 amino acids. CDR1 SNHLY and CDR2 FYNNEI come from the germline V gene. The full variable domain, with the rest looked up from reference TRBV2 and TRBJ2-1, is EPEVTQTPSHQVTQMGQEVILRCVPISNHLYFYWYRQILGQKVEFLVSFYNNEISEKSEIFDDQFSVERPDGSNFTLKIRSTKLEDSAMYFCASSESLGYEQFFGPGTRLTVL.

This clonotype was counted a few times. The chain carries TRBV19 and TRBJ2-5; perhaps TRBD1 as D (6 bases). The V gene lost 3 bases and the J gene lost 4 bases, with 12 bases spanning the gap. The CDR3 is made up of 14 amino acids. CDR1 is LNHDA and CDR2 is SQIVND in the germline V gene (reference sequence). In DNA, the CDR3 is TGTGCCAGTAGTATTTCTAGGGGGAGAGAGACCCAGTACTTC. As protein: CASSISRGRETQYF.

This clonotype was recorded at least ten times. The V call is TRBV6-2 or TRBV6-3, the J call TRBJ2-1; a possible D gene is TRBD2 (6 bases). This CDR3 has 17 amino acids. Germline CDR1 is MNHEY and CDR2 is SVGEGT. The V gene lost 0 bases and the J gene lost 9 bases, with 21 bases spanning the gap. The CDR3 is CASSYSGMSSEISEQFF. The CDR3 coding sequence is TGTGCCAGCAGTTACTCGGGTATGTCTAGCGAGATCAGTGAGCAGTTCTTC.

This clonotype was recorded a few times. This sequence joins TRBV3-1 and TRBJ2-1; D not resolved. The DNA end is a closer match to TRBJ2-5, so the J assignment may be wrong. The CDR3 loop spans 13 amino acids. The germline V gene encodes CDR1 LGHDT and CDR2 YNNKEL (reference sequence). CDR3 sequence reads: CASSPASRETQYF. CDR3 in DNA: TGTGCCAGCAGCCCAGCATCTCGAGAGACCCAGTACTTC.

At least ten counts were recorded for this clonotype. This chain joins TRBV12-3 or TRBV12-4 and TRBJ1-4; 7 bases line up with TRBD1. This CDR3 spans 15 amino acids. The V and J ends lost 5 bases and 10 bases, in that order; junction bases with no gene match: 13. CDR3 in amino acids: CASSPKRGLSGKLFF. The CDR3 nucleotides read TGTGCCAGCAGTCCCAAGAGGGGGCTCAGTGGAAAACTGTTTTTT.

This chain links TRBV12-3 or TRBV12-4 with TRBJ2-5; D unclear. V was shortened by 6 bases and J by 7 bases, with 12 bases between the two germline ends. The CDR3 totals 12 residues. CDR3 sequence: CASRIELGTQYF. CDR3 bases: TGTGCCAGCAGGATAGAGCTGGGGACCCAGTACTTC.

This clonotype was found many times. The V gene is TRBV11-3, the J gene TRBJ2-7, with unresolved D. The length of the CDR3 is 15 residues. Trimming cost V 2 bases and J 4 bases, with 15 bases left between them. CDR1 is SGHNT and CDR2 is YENEEA in the germline V gene. CDR3 protein: CASSLYGPKSYEQYF. CDR3 sequence (DNA): TGTGCCAGCAGCTTATATGGACCCAAATCGTACGAGCAGTACTTC. Using reference TRBV11-3 and TRBJ2-7 for the parts outside the CDR3, the full variable domain is EAGVVQSPRYKIIEKKQPVAFWCNPISGHNTLYWYLQNLGQGPELLIRYENEEAVDDSQLPKDRFSAERLKGVDSTLKIQPAELGDSAVYLCASSLYGPKSYEQYFGPGTRLTVT.

The V call is TRBV9, the J call TRBJ2-7; D possibly corresponds to TRBD1 (5 bases). With 3 bases removed from V and 4 bases from J, the gap between germline ends came to 14 bases. CDR1 is SGDLS, CDR2 YYNGEE, per germline. There are 14 residues in the CDR3. The DNA for the CDR3 is TGTGCCAGCAGCGCGCAGGGCATCGCTTACGAGCAGTACTTC. Its protein is CASSAQGIAYEQYF.